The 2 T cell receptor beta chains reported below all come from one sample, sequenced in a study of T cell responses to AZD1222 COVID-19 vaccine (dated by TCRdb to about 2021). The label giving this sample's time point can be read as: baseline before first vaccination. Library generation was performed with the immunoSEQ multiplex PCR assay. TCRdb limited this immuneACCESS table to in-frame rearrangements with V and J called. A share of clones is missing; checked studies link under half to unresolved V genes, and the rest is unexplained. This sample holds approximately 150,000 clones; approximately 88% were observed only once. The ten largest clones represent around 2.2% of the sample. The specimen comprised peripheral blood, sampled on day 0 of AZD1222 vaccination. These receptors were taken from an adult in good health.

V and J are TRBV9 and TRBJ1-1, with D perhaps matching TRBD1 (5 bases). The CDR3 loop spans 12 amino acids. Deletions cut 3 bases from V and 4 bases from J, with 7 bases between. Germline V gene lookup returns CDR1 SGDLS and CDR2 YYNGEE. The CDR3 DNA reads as TGTGCCAGCAGCGCGGGGGGCACTGAAGCTTTCTTT. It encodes CASSAGGTEAFF.

The CDR3 nucleotides are TGTGCCATCAGTGAGGTCACCTCCTACGAGCAGTACTTC. As protein: CAISEVTSYEQYF. The chain couples TRBV10-3 to TRBJ2-7, with D unclear. The germline gives CDR1 ENHRY, CDR2 SYGVKD. The CDR3 runs to 13 residues. V was pared by 2 bases and J by 0 bases, with 5 bases between.